The next 25 T cell receptor beta chains were all read from a single sample in a study of tumor and adjacent non-tumor tissue in lung cancer. A modified ARM-PCR protocol with three rounds of nested PCR amplified TCRbeta. Using its own MiXCR run on the multiplex PCR reads, TCRdb lists one record per CDR3 protein. The repertoire holds roughly 220,000 distinct CDR3 sequences, with 70% to 75% as singletons. The template was RNA from unsorted bulk tissue. Material for sequencing was lung tumor tissue. These receptors came from a man between 60 and 70 years old with non-small cell lung cancer.

Worth noting for this clonotype: No conserved phenylalanine or tryptophan is present at the end of the CDR3, so a read error is the likely explanation. The chain carries TRBV5-1 and TRBJ2-1; tentative D call: TRBD2 (6 bases). The CDR3 loop spans 13 amino acids. V was cut by 4 bases and J by 4 bases, with 9 bases left in between. Germline V gives CDR1 SGHRS, CDR2 YFSETQ. CDR3 nucleotide sequence: TGCGCCAGCAGCCGGGAGCGGTACAATGAGCAGTTCTTA. Translation: CASSRERYNEQFL.

This clonotype was seen a few times. This chain joins TRBV5-4 and TRBJ1-3; tentative D call: TRBD1 (6 bases). Germline V CDR1 and CDR2: SGHNT, YYREEE (reference sequence). This CDR3 region has 17 residues. V lost 3 bases to trimming and J lost 0 bases, with 16 bases between them. CDR3 sequence reads: CASSSLEQGSSGNTIYF. The CDR3 nucleotides are TGTGCCAGCAGCTCGCTAGAACAGGGCAGCTCTGGAAACACCATATATTTT.

The CDR3, as DNA: TGTGCCAGCAGGATTCTCCGGGACGGTCTCTACGAGCAGTACTTC. Protein: CASRILRDGLYEQYF. The chain couples TRBV6-1 to TRBJ2-7; D assignment may be TRBD1 or TRBD2 (5 bases each). Trimming removed 6 bases at V and 3 bases at J, with 18 bases between. The CDR3 extends over 15 amino acids. The germline V gene encodes CDR1 MNHNS and CDR2 SASEGT.

This clonotype was observed at least ten times. The chain uses TRBV5-4 and TRBJ1-1; D unclear. This CDR3 comprises 11 residues. Deletions cut 10 bases from V and 7 bases from J, with 14 bases between. Germline CDR1 is SGHNT and CDR2 is YYREEE (reference sequence). The CDR3 nucleotides are TGTGCCGGCTCTGATTTTGGTGAAGCTTTCTTT. This encodes CAGSDFGEAFF. The entire variable domain, with the rest obtained from reference TRBV5-4 and TRBJ1-1, is as follows: ETGVTQSPTHLIKTRGQQVTLRCSSQSGHNTVSWYQQALGQGPQFIFQYYREEENGRGNFPPRFSGLQFPNYSSELNVNALELDDSALYLCAGSDFGEAFFGQGTRLTVV.

As for this clonotype: An end of the junction does not agree with germline; a read error may underlie this. The V gene is TRBV11-2, the J gene TRBJ2-2, with D perhaps being TRBD1 or TRBD2 (5 bases each). The CDR3 is 14 residues long. Per germline, CDR1 SGHAT and CDR2 FQNNGV. CDR3 sequence (DNA): TGTGCCAGCAGATTAGAATCTGGCACCGGGGACCTGTTTTTT. It encodes CASRLESGTGDLFF.

This clonotype was counted many times. The rearrangement links TRBV20-1 to TRBJ2-5, with TRBD2 matching over 9 bases. CDR1 and CDR2 (germline): DFQATT, SNEGSKA (reference sequence). Trimming took 5 bases from V and 2 from J; bases not matched to a gene: 6. The CDR3 runs 14 residues. CDR3 nucleotide sequence: TGCAGTGCTTCCAGCGGGAGGCAACAAGAGACCCAGTACTTC. Its protein is CSASSGRQQETQYF.

The chain is built from TRBV6-1 and TRBJ2-4, with 7 nucleotides matching TRBD1. This CDR3 region has 12 residues. The germline V gene has CDR1 MNHNS and CDR2 SASEGT. Trimming took 6 bases from V and 9 from J; bases not matched to a gene: 5. CDR3 nucleotide sequence: TGTGCCAGCAGACCTGCAGGGGGCATTCAGTACTTC. Encoded protein: CASRPAGGIQYF.

The chain uses TRBV5-4 and TRBJ2-1; TRBD2 might be the D (6 bases). CDR3 length equals 15 residues. Per the germline V gene, CDR1 is SGHNT and CDR2 is YYREEE (reference sequence). V was trimmed by 5 bases and J by 8 bases, leaving 20 bases between them. The CDR3, as DNA: TGTGCCAGCAGTCTACTAGGAGGGGTCGGAGATGAGCAGTTCTTC. Amino acid sequence: CASSLLGGVGDEQFF.

The chain employs TRBV5-6 and TRBJ1-6; D may be TRBD1 (6 bases). The CDR3 runs 16 residues. Trimming cost V 3 bases and J 8 bases, with 18 bases left between them. CDR1 is SGHDT and CDR2 is YYEEEE in the germline V gene. CDR3 DNA: TGTGCCAGCAGCTCGGGGGCGGGCAGCGACCATTCACCCCTCCACTTT. It yields the protein CASSSGAGSDHSPLHF.

This clonotype was observed a single time. An end of the junction differs from the germline gene, which may be a read error. This sequence joins TRBV4-1 and TRBJ1-2, with D perhaps TRBD1 (5 bases). This CDR3 region has 14 residues. Germline CDR1 MGHRA, CDR2 YSYEKL. In DNA form, the CDR3 reads TGCGCCGGCAGACCGGACAACACCTATTTCGGCTACACCTTC. Residues: CAGRPDNTYFGYTF.

The rearrangement joins TRBV28 to TRBJ2-7; D is perhaps TRBD2 (6 bases). The CDR3 runs 13 residues. CDR1 is MDHEN and CDR2 is SYDVKM in the germline V gene. With 6 bases removed from V and 2 bases from J, the gap between germline ends came to 11 bases. The chain's CDR3 is CASRSGGPYEQYF. CDR3 sequence (DNA): TGTGCCAGCAGGTCCGGGGGTCCCTACGAGCAGTACTTC.

This clonotype was observed at least ten times. The rearrangement links TRBV6-5 to TRBJ1-1; D is unresolved. This CDR3 contains 14 residues. From germline, CDR1 is MNHEY and CDR2 SVGAGI. V shed 2 bases and J shed 1 base, with 8 bases lying between them. Here the CDR3 reads CASSYDYRNTEAFF. For the CDR3, the DNA is TGTGCCAGCAGTTACGATTATAGGAACACTGAAGCTTTCTTT.

This chain joins TRBV6-5 and TRBJ2-7; D not resolved. Germline V gene data show CDR1 as MNHEY and CDR2 as SVGAGI. The CDR3 covers 13 residues. CDR3 sequence (DNA): TGTGCTAGCAGTTACGAAGCTGAACGCGAACAGTACGTC. This codes for CASSYEAEREQYV.

On this clonotype itself: A much larger clone is a single base away; this may be a read error. This chain's CDR3 is CATSRQKGYEQYF. In DNA form, the CDR3 reads TGCGCCACCAGCCGACAGAAGGGGTACGAGCAGTACTTC. The chain employs TRBV4-1 and TRBJ2-7; D may be TRBD1 (5 bases). This CDR3 region has 13 residues. The germline V gene encodes CDR1 MGHRA and CDR2 YSYEKL.

With regard to this clonotype: Lacking the conserved final phenylalanine or tryptophan, this CDR3 likely reflects a read error. The chain is built from TRBV20-1 and TRBJ2-7; 10 nucleotides agree with TRBD2. This CDR3 has 20 residues. CDR1 is DFQATT, CDR2 SNEGSKA, per germline (reference sequence). Trimming at V came to 1 base and at J to 4 bases, leaving 22 bases not matched to a gene. CDR3 sequence (DNA): TGCAGTGCTAGAGCCCATTGCGACCCATCTAGCGGGAGCTTGGCATACGAGCAGTACTTG. This translates into CSARAHCDPSSGSLAYEQYL.

In the case of this clonotype: A read error is possible here, since a much larger clone lies one base away. This chain links TRBV20-1 with TRBJ1-1; TRBD1 matches 8 bases. Germline CDR1 reads DFQATT; CDR2 reads SNEGSKA (reference sequence). The CDR3 contains 16 residues. With V trimmed by 7 bases and J by 5 bases, 18 bases remained unmatched. CDR3: CSVSGGAGGPWTEAFF. CDR3 sequence (DNA): TGCAGTGTCAGTGGTGGCGCAGGGGGCCCCTGGACTGAAGCTTTCTTT.

Comment on this clonotype: A single base separates this from a much larger clone, so it may be a read error. V usage is TRBV6-1 and J usage is TRBJ2-7, with 9 bases identical to TRBD1. V gave up 8 bases and J gave up 3 bases; unmatched junction bases: 2. The CDR3 covers 12 residues. Per the germline V gene, CDR1 is MNHNS and CDR2 is SASEGT. In DNA, the CDR3 is TGTGCCAGCGGGACAGGGATCTACGAGCAGTACTTC. Amino acid sequence: CASGTGIYEQYF.

This clonotype came up many times. This chain joins TRBV6-5 and TRBJ2-5, with no clear D. Germline CDR1 MNHEY, CDR2 SVGAGI. This CDR3 spans 9 amino acids. V dropped 7 bases and J dropped 3 bases, with 0 bases sitting between them. In DNA form, the CDR3 reads TGTGCCAGCAAAGAGACCCAGTACTTC. Translated: CASKETQYF.

This clonotype was observed many times. The genes are TRBV6-5 and TRBJ1-5; D call uncertain. V shed 0 bases and J shed 4 bases, with 7 bases lying between them. The CDR3 runs 14 residues. Germline loops: CDR1 MNHEY, CDR2 SVGAGI. Here the CDR3 DNA reads TGTGCCAGCAGTTACTCGAGAGGGAATCAGCCCCAGCATTTT. Its protein is CASSYSRGNQPQHF.

Remarks on this clonotype: Being one base from a much bigger clone, this may be a read error. Given the absence of the conserved phenylalanine or tryptophan at the CDR3 end, a read error is likely. This rearrangement joins TRBV6-5 to TRBJ2-1; D unresolved. V was cut by 2 bases and J by 4 bases, with 18 bases left in between. The germline CDR1 and CDR2 sequences are MNHEY and SVGAGI. The CDR3 is 17 amino acids. The CDR3 coding sequence is TGTGCCAGCAGTTACCCAGACAAGCCTCTCTCGTACAATGAGCAGTTCATC. Residues: CASSYPDKPLSYNEQFI.

Comment on this clonotype: A much larger clone sits a single nucleotide away, making a read error possible. The chain employs TRBV11-3 and TRBJ2-7, with 11 bases matching TRBD2. After removal of 6 bases from V and 3 bases from J, the junction contained 10 bases not matched to a gene. This CDR3 spans 16 amino acids. Germline CDR1 reads SGHNT; CDR2 reads YENEEA. CDR3 loop: CASRFTGLAGGYEQYF. The CDR3 nucleotides read TGTGCCAGCAGATTTACAGGACTAGCGGGTGGCTACGAGCAGTACTTC.

A word on this clonotype: This may arise from a read error, as a much more abundant clone is one base away. The V and J genes are TRBV5-5 and TRBJ2-5; weak D call: TRBD1 (6 bases). This CDR3 is 14 amino acids long. Trimming cost V 4 bases and J 5 bases, with 15 bases left between them. CDR1 is SGHKS, CDR2 YYEKEE, per germline (reference sequence). The CDR3 loop is CASSTYRAEETQYF. CDR3 DNA: TGTGCCAGCAGCACCTACAGGGCCGAGGAGACCCAGTACTTC.

About this clonotype: This could be a read error, since a much larger clone is one nucleotide away. The chain has TRBV4-3 and TRBJ2-7, with D possibly called TRBD1 or TRBD2 (5 bases each). In germline, CDR1 is LGHNA, CDR2 YSLEER. This CDR3 region has 16 residues. The chain's CDR3 is CASSQDIAGSTYGQYF. The CDR3 nucleotides are TGCGCCAGCAGCCAAGATATAGCAGGGAGTACCTACGGGCAGTACTTC.

The rearrangement uses TRBV7-2 and TRBJ2-2, with 14 bases identical to TRBD2. The CDR3 runs 15 residues. J lost 7 bases, V lost 5 bases, and 3 bases had no gene match. The germline CDR1 and CDR2 sequences are SGHTA and FQGNSA. In nucleotides, the CDR3 is TGTGCCAGCAGCGTGACTAGCGGGAGGGTCGGGGAGCTGTTTTTT. It yields the protein CASSVTSGRVGELFF.

This clonotype turned up a few times. This sequence joins TRBV20-1 and TRBJ2-4; maybe TRBD2 (5 bases). V lost 2 bases to trimming and J lost 1 base, with 21 bases between them. Germline V gene sequence: CDR1 DFQATT, CDR2 SNEGSKA (reference sequence). CDR3 length equals 18 residues. CDR3 amino acids: CSARSPLGSKEAKNIQYF. The CDR3 nucleotides read TGCAGTGCTAGATCACCCCTGGGGAGCAAGGAGGCCAAAAACATTCAGTACTTC.